Listed below are T cell receptor beta chains from one sample, sequenced in a study of T cell changes during pregnancy in multiple sclerosis. TCRdb's copy holds only in-frame clones and misses some; the assay was immunoSEQ multiplex PCR. The sample has fewer than 55,000 clones, 70% to 90% seen once. This sample comprised peripheral blood, obtained in the first trimester of pregnancy. The origin of the receptors is a female donor with multiple sclerosis, enrolled in a pregnancy study. Each CDR3 is given with its conserved first and last residue. Each record gives: V gene, CDR3 protein.

V: TRBV9; CDR3: CASSVGFGASTEAFF
V: TRBV11-1; CDR3: CASSKTPGGITEAFF
V: TRBV30; CDR3: CAWTQGIGETQYF
V: TRBV5-1; CDR3: CASSFTLDSYTEAFF
V: TRBV4-3; CDR3: CASSQWETYGYTF
V: TRBV27; CDR3: CASSFSATGNTGELFF
V: TRBV28; CDR3: CASSFNRVGSYTF
V: TRBV19; CDR3: CASSYQQGNQPQHF
V: TRBV5-6; CDR3: CASSWTTGITEAFF
V: TRBV10-3; CDR3: CAISESSGGGDTQYF
V: TRBV27; CDR3: CASSSGTGGSGTQYF
V: TRBV7-9; CDR3: CASSFGTFGNTIYF
V: TRBV7-6; CDR3: CASSLGSTTSPGDTQYF
V: TRBV4-1; CDR3: CASSRGQAQETQYF
V: TRBV7-8; CDR3: CASSFLRGMGDQAPQETQYF
V: TRBV5-1; CDR3: CASSLEQRSYEQYF
V: TRBV10-1; CDR3: CASSMNRQNEQYF
V: TRBV9; CDR3: CASSGSGGPRTDTQYF
V: TRBV10-3; CDR3: CAISDVTRRDGKGNEQFF
V: TRBV5-1; CDR3: CASSLATAQETQYF
V: TRBV4-2; CDR3: CASSLTDTQYF
V: TRBV5-4; CDR3: CASSPLPQDRVDSRYGYTF
V: TRBV2; CDR3: CASRRTGGLETQYF